These 14 T cell receptor beta chains share one sample of origin, sequenced in a study of T cells in Graves' hyperthyroidism and ophthalmopathy. TCR beta CDR3 regions were amplified from RNA. The primer set for the first-round RT-PCR of the TCR CDR3 was HTBI. Each CDR3 protein is one row after TCRdb ran MiXCR on the multiplex PCR reads. The table lists about 180,000 distinct CDR3 sequences, 17% of them singletons. Sequencing was performed on blood. These receptors were obtained from a woman aged 45-65 years with Graves' hyperthyroidism.

This clonotype was observed a few times. The chain uses TRBV5-6 and TRBJ2-7; D is possibly TRBD2 (6 bases). Trimming removed 0 bases at V and 4 bases at J, with 8 bases between. Germline loops: CDR1 SGHDT, CDR2 YYEEEE. The CDR3 covers 13 residues. CDR3 sequence reads: CASSLGLVYEQYF. CDR3 coding DNA: TGTGCCAGCAGCTTGGGACTAGTTTACGAGCAGTACTTC.

This clonotype was picked up many times. The chain is built from TRBV20-1 and TRBJ1-5; 7 positions match TRBD1. The ends lost 3 bases at V and 6 bases at J; junction bases unmatched: 5. From germline, CDR1 is DFQATT and CDR2 SNEGSKA (reference sequence). There are 13 residues in the CDR3. The CDR3 DNA is TGCAGTGCTAGGACAGGGAAGGGTCAGCCCCAGCATTTT. Its protein product is CSARTGKGQPQHF.

The rearrangement links TRBV28 to TRBJ1-1, with D unresolved. V lost 2 bases and J 8 bases, leaving 15 bases between the germline ends. Germline V CDR1 and CDR2: MDHEN, SYDVKM. The CDR3 covers 14 residues. CDR3 DNA: TGTGCCAGCAGTTTACTTTTGTCGGCGAGAGAAGCTTTCTTT. Residues: CASSLLLSAREAFF.

This clonotype was observed many times. The V and J genes are TRBV6-1 and TRBJ1-1; D may be TRBD1 (6 bases). The germline V gene encodes CDR1 MNHNS and CDR2 SASEGT. V lost 5 bases and J 1 base, leaving 17 bases between the germline ends. The CDR3 has 16 residues. As DNA, the CDR3 is TGTGCCAGCAGTTCACTTTCCGGACAGCCGAACACTGAAGCTTTCTTT. Amino acid sequence: CASSSLSGQPNTEAFF.

This clonotype was found many times. The rearrangement links TRBV19 to TRBJ1-2; D is unclear. This CDR3 contains 10 residues. Trimming removed 10 bases from V and 8 bases from J, with 11 bases in between. Germline V gene sequence: CDR1 LNHDA, CDR2 SQIVND (reference sequence). The DNA for the CDR3 is TGTGCCACCCTCAATCGGGGCTACACCTTC. Its translation is CATLNRGYTF.

This clonotype was detected once. The J gene is TRBJ2-3, the V gene TRBV12-3 or TRBV12-4; tentatively, D is TRBD2 (6 bases). This CDR3 has 16 amino acids. V was cut by 7 bases and J by 2 bases, with 19 bases left in between. CDR3 sequence reads: CASTLSGSGDTDTQYF. The DNA for the CDR3 is TGTGCCAGCACCCTTAGCGGTTCCGGGGACACAGATACGCAGTATTTT.

This clonotype was detected ten times or more. The chain couples TRBV7-2 to TRBJ1-1; D is undetermined. Germline V lookup: CDR1 SGHTA, CDR2 FQGNSA. V was cut by 3 bases and J by 7 bases, with 9 bases left in between. The CDR3 has 12 amino acids. This CDR3 reads CASSFKGFEAFF. The CDR3, as DNA: TGTGCCAGCAGCTTTAAAGGGTTTGAAGCTTTCTTT.

This clonotype was seen ten or more times. The V and J genes are TRBV7-2 and TRBJ2-3; 8 bases match TRBD2. This CDR3 comprises 16 residues. Trimming took 2 bases from V and 0 from J; bases not matched to a gene: 4. Per germline, CDR1 SGHTA and CDR2 FQGNSA. CDR3 sequence (DNA): TGTGCCAGCAGCTTAACCTTAGCGGGAAGCACAGATACGCAGTATTTT. Its translation: CASSLTLAGSTDTQYF.

This clonotype was counted ten times or more. The V and J genes are TRBV12-3 or TRBV12-4 and TRBJ1-3; D gene uncertain. The CDR3 consists of 15 residues. V lost 5 bases and J lost 2, with 13 bases in between. The CDR3 DNA follows: TGTGCCAGCAGTCCTAACTCGGGAGCTGGAAACACCATATATTTT. It yields the protein CASSPNSGAGNTIYF.

There are many counts of this clonotype. The V and J genes are TRBV5-4 and TRBJ2-5, with D maybe TRBD1 (5 bases). This CDR3 is built from 15 residues. CDR1 and CDR2 from the germline V gene are SGHNT and YYREEE (reference sequence). Deletions cut 4 bases from V and 5 bases from J, with 18 bases between. CDR3 protein: CASSPRLVSGETQYF. The CDR3 bases are TGTGCCAGCAGCCCCCGGTTGGTATCAGGGGAGACCCAGTACTTC.

At least ten counts were recorded for this clonotype. The chain employs TRBV20-1 and TRBJ2-5, with TRBD2 matching over 8 bases. The CDR3 is 15 amino acids. The V gene end was trimmed by 4 bases and the J gene end by 4 bases; junction bases not matched to a gene: 11. Per the germline V gene, CDR1 is DFQATT and CDR2 is SNEGSKA (reference sequence). The CDR3 reads CSATISGGLGETQYF. Written as DNA, the CDR3 is TGCAGTGCTACAATTTCGGGGGGGCTGGGAGAGACCCAGTACTTC.

This clonotype occurred many times. The chain is built from TRBV6-1 and TRBJ1-6; 9 bases match TRBD1. Trimming cost V 6 bases and J 7 bases; bases outside gene matches: 7. CDR1 is MNHNS, CDR2 SASEGT, per germline. This CDR3 contains 15 residues. The CDR3 coding sequence is TGTGCCAGCAGACGATCGACAGGGGGAAATTCACCCCTCCACTTT. Translation gives CASRRSTGGNSPLHF.

At least ten counts were recorded for this clonotype. The rearrangement uses TRBV19 and TRBJ1-5; D is possibly TRBD1 (5 bases). CDR3 length: 15 residues. CDR1 LNHDA and CDR2 SQIVND come from the germline V gene (reference sequence). Trimming pared 0 bases from V and 6 bases from J, leaving 12 bases between. The CDR3 protein is CASSIDTRAGQPQHF. The CDR3 DNA reads TGTGCCAGTAGTATAGATACCAGGGCAGGTCAGCCCCAGCATTTT.

This clonotype has at least ten counts. The gene calls are TRBV19 and TRBJ1-4; weak D call: TRBD1 (5 bases). V was cut by 4 bases and J by 5 bases, with 14 bases left in between. Germline lookup yields CDR1 LNHDA and CDR2 SQIVND (reference sequence). This CDR3 comprises 15 residues. The CDR3 is CASSTDGRGNEKLFF. DNA for the CDR3: TGTGCCAGTAGTACGGACGGACGGGGCAATGAAAAACTGTTTTTT.